Here is one T cell receptor beta chain with its context. Its cognate antigen is unknown. The data were obtained in a study of cytomegalovirus exposure and HLA in healthy donors. PCR was performed using 60 Vbeta and 13 Jbeta primers. TCRdb keeps only in-frame clones here, not all; method: immunoSEQ multiplex PCR. The sample includes fewer than 250,000 clones, approximately 75% seen only once; the top ten take approximately 4.8%. Donors in the study were healthy people who gave bone marrow. The germline V gene encodes CDR1 MDHEN and CDR2 SYDVKM. Trimming stripped 7 bases from V and 3 bases from J, with 13 bases between. The CDR3 extends over 15 amino acids. Study-wide points: HLA allele associations emerged for around 15,000 TCR beta sequences in a later analysis, at 0.05 false discovery rate. In a later analysis, donors in an Asian-associated ancestry cluster reportedly had fewer N-insertions in productive TCRs than the cohort mean.

This sequence was found in a man aged 30 to 39 in good health and CMV-seropositive. The source material was PBMCs. The chain employs TRBV28 and TRBJ1-6; possible D gene TRBD1, 5 bases. The CDR3 sequence: CASNPSQGYNSPLHF. DNA for the CDR3: TGTGCCAGCAATCCCTCGCAGGGCTATAATTCACCCCTCCACTTT.